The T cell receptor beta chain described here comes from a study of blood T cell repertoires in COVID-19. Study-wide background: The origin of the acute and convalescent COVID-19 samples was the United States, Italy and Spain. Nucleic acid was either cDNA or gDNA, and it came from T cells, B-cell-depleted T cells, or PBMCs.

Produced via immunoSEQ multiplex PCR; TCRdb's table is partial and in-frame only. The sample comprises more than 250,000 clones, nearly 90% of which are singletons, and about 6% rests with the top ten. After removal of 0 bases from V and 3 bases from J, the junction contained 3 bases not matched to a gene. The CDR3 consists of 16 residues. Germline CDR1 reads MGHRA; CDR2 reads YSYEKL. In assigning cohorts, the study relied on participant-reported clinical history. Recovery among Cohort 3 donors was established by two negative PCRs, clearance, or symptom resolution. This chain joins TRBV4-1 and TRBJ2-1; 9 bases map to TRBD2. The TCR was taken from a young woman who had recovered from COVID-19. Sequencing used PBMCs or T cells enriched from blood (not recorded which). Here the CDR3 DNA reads TGCGCCAGCAGCCAAGACCTAGCGGGGAGCTACAATGAGCAGTTCTTC. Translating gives CASSQDLAGSYNEQFF.